This TCR beta chain is drawn from a study of identical twins. The CDR3 is 13 residues long. Looked up from germline, CDR1 is MNHNS and CDR2 is SASEGT. Trimming stripped 4 bases from V and 3 bases from J, with 9 bases between. This clonotype was recorded a few times. TCRdb called the 5' RACE reads again in MiXCR, with one record for every CDR3 protein. This sample has roughly 720,000 distinct CDR3 sequences, with roughly 20% found just once. The sample was also linked to a second study, of T cells expressing NK-cell markers. That investigation notes: A few donors likewise had their CD3+CD56-NKG2C+ fraction led by these clonotypes.

The sequence was obtained from a woman aged 18 to 35 in good health. V usage is TRBV6-1 and J usage is TRBJ1-1; D is uncertain. The sequencing sample was made of PBMCs. DNA for the CDR3: TGTGCCAGCAGTGTTGGGCCAGACACTGAAGCTTTCTTT. It translates to CASSVGPDTEAFF.